The subject of this entry is one TCR beta chain. Its target is not known. PCR used 60 Vbeta primers and 13 Jbeta primers. TCRdb's copy holds only in-frame clones and misses some; the assay was immunoSEQ multiplex PCR. This sample carries 220,000 or so clones, about 81% of them seen once, and the ten largest clones take roughly 2.5%. Germline V lookup: CDR1 SGHTS, CDR2 YDEGEE. The CDR3 loop spans 12 amino acids. Trimming pared 4 bases from V and 2 bases from J, leaving 6 bases between. The data derive from a study of cytomegalovirus exposure and HLA in healthy donors. General observations from the study: CMV serostatus was the only immune exposure information that was available. In a later analysis, the majority of CMV-associated beta chains seemingly showed HLA restriction. V- and J-gene trimming in TCR beta was tied to a missense DCLRE1C variant by an analysis performed later. The study listed 150 to 200 cytomegalovirus-associated TCR beta chains.

This clonotype originated in a woman aged 35 to 49 in good health and CMV-seronegative. The sample taken for sequencing was PBMCs. The chain joins TRBV5-8 to TRBJ1-1; unclear D gene. The DNA for the CDR3 is TGTGCCAGCAGCCCCCTTAACACTGAAGCTTTCTTT. Protein product: CASSPLNTEAFF.